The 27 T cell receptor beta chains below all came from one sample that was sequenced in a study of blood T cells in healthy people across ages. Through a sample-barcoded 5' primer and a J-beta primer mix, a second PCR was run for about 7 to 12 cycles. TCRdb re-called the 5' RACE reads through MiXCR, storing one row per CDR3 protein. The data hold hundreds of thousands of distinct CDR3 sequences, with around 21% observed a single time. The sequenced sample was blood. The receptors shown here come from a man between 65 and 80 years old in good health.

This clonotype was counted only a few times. The CDR3 is CSARPSGSSETQYF. The CDR3 nucleotides read TGCAGTGCCCGGCCTAGCGGGAGTTCTGAGACCCAGTACTTC. The chain has TRBV20-1 and TRBJ2-5; 10 bases are a match to TRBD2. The junction had 9 bases not matched to a gene; V was cut back by 6 bases and J by 5 bases. Germline values: CDR1 DFQATT, CDR2 SNEGSKA (reference sequence). CDR3 length equals 14 residues.

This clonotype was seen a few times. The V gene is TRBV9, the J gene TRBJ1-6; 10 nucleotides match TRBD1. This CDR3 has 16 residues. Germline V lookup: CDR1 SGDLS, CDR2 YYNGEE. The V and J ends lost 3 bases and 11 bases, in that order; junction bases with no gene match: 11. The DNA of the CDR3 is TGTGCCAGCAGCGCCGGGACAGGGGTGGGTTATCCACCCCTCCACTTT. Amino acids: CASSAGTGVGYPPLHF. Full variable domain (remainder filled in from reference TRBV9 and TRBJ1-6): DSGVTQTPKHLITATGQRVTLRCSPRSGDLSVYWYQQSLDQGLQFLIQYYNGEERAKGNILERFSAQQFPDLHSELNLSSLELGDSALYFCASSAGTGVGYPPLHFGNGTRLTVT.

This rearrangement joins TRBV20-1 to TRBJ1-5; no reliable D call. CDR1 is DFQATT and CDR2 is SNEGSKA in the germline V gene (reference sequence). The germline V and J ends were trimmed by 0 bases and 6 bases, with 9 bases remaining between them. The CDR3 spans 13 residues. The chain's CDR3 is CSARDGPGQPQHF. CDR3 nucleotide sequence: TGCAGTGCTAGAGATGGTCCGGGTCAGCCCCAGCATTTT.

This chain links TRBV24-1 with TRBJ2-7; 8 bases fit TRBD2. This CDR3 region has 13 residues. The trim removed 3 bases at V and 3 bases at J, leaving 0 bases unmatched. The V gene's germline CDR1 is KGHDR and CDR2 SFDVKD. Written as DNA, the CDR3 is TGTGCCACCAGTGATACTAGCGGCTACGAGCAGTACTTC. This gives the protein CATSDTSGYEQYF.

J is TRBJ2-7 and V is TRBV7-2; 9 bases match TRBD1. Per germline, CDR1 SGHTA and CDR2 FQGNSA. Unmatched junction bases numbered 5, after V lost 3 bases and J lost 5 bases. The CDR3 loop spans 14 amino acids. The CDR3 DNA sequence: TGTGCCAGCAGCTTCAGGACAGGGGTCCACGAGCAGTACTTC. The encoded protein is CASSFRTGVHEQYF.

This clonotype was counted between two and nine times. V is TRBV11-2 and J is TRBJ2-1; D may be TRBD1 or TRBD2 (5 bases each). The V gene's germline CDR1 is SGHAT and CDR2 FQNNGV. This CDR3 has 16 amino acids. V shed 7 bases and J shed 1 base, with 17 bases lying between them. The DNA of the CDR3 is TGTGCCAGCATTGGGACCCTTACACCGTCCTACAATGAGCAGTTCTTC. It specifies CASIGTLTPSYNEQFF. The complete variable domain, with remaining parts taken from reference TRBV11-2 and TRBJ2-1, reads EAGVAQSPRYKIIEKRQSVAFWCNPISGHATLYWYQQILGQGPKLLIQFQNNGVVDDSQLPKDRFSAERLKGVDSTLKIQPAKLEDSAVYLCASIGTLTPSYNEQFFGPGTRLTVL.

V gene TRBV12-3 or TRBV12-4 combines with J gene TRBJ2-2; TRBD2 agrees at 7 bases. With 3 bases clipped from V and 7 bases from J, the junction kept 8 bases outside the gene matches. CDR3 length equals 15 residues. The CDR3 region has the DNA TGTGCCAGCAGTTTTCGGCGGGAGATAGGCGGGGAGCTGTTTTTT. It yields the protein CASSFRREIGGELFF.

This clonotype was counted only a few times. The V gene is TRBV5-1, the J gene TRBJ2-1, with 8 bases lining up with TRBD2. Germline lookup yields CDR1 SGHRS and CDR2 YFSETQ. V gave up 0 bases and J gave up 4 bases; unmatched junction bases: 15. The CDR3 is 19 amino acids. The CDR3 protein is CASSLAGSPGTRQYNEQFF. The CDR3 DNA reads TGCGCCAGCAGCTTGGCCGGGTCTCCCGGGACTAGGCAATACAATGAGCAGTTCTTC.

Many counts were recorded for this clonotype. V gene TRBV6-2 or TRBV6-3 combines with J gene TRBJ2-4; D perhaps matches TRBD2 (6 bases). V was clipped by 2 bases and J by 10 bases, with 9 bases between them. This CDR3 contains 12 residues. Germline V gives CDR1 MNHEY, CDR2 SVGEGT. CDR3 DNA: TGTGCCAGCAGTTACAGCGGAGGGATTCAGTACTTC. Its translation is CASSYSGGIQYF.

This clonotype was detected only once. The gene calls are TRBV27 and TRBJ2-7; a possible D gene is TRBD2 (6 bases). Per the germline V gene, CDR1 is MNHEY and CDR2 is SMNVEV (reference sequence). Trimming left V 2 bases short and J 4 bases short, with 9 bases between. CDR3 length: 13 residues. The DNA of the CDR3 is TGTGCCAGCAGTTTACGGGAGAGGTACGAGCAGTACTTC. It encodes CASSLRERYEQYF.

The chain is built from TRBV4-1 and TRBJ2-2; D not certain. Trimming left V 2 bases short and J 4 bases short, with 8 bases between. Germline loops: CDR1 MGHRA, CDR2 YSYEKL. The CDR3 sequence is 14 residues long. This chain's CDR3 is CASSQKGSTGELFF. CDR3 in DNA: TGCGCCAGCAGCCAAAAAGGATCCACCGGGGAGCTGTTTTTT.

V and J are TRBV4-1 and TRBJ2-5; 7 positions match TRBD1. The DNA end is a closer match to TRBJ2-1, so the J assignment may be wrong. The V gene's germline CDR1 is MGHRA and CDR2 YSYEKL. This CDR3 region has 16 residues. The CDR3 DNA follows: TGCGCCAGCAGCCTTTGGACAGGCGATACGAACAATGAGCAGTTCTTC. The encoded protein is CASSLWTGDTNNEQFF.

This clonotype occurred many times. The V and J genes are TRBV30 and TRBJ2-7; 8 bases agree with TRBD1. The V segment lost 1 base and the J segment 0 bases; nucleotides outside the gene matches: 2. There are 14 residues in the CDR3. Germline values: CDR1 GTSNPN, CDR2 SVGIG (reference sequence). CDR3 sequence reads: CAWSDGTGSYEQYF. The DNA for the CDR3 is TGTGCCTGGAGTGACGGGACAGGCTCCTACGAGCAGTACTTC. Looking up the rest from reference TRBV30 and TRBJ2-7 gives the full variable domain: SQTIHQWPATLVQPVGSPLSLECTVEGTSNPNLYWYRQAAGRGLQLLFYSVGIGQISSEVPQNLSASRPQDRQFILSSKKLLLSDSGFYLCAWSDGTGSYEQYFGPGTRLTVT.

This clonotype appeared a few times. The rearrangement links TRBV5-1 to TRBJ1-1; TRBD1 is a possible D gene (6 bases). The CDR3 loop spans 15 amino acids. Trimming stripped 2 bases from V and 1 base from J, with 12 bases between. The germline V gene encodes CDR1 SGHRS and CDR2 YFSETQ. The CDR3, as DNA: TGCGCCAGCAGCTTACAGGGTGGAGAGAACACTGAAGCTTTCTTT. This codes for CASSLQGGENTEAFF.

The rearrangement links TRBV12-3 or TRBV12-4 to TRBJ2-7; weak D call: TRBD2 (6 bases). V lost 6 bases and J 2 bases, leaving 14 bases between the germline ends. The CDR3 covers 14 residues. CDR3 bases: TGTGCCAGCAGCCGAAACCCGGGAGCCTACGAGCAGTACTTC. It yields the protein CASSRNPGAYEQYF.

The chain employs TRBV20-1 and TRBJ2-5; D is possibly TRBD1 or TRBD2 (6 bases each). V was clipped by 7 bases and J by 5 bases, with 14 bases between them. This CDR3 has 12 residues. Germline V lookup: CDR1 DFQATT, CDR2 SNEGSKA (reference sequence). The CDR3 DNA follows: TGCAGTGTCGGGGGCCCAGGGGAGACCCAGTACTTC. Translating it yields CSVGGPGETQYF.

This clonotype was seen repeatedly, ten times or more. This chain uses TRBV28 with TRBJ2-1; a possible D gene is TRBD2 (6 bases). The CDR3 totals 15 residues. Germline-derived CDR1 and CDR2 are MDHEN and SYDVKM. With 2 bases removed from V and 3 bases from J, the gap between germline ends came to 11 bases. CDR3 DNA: TGTGCCAGCAGTTTACCCGGGAGCTACTACAATGAGCAGTTCTTC. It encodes CASSLPGSYYNEQFF.

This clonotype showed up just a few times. The CDR3 spells CSVAGTSGLSSYNEQFF. DNA for the CDR3: TGCAGCGTTGCCGGGACTAGCGGGCTGAGCTCCTACAATGAGCAGTTCTTC. This sequence joins TRBV29-1 and TRBJ2-1, with TRBD2 matching over 12 bases. After removal of 4 bases from V and 0 bases from J, the junction contained 7 bases not matched to a gene. The CDR3 length is 17 residues. The germline V gene encodes CDR1 SQVTM and CDR2 ANQGSEA.

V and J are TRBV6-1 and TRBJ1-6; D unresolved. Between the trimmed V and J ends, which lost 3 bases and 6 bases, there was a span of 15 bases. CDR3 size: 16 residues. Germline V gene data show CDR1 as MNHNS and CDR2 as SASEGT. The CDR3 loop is CASSDAQRRINSPLHF. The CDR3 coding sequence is TGTGCCAGCAGTGACGCACAGAGGCGGATTAATTCACCCCTCCACTTT.

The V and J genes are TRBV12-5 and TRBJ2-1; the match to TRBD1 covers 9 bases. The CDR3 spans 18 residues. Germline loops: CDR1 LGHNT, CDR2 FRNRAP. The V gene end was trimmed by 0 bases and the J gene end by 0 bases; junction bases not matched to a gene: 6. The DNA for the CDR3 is TGTGCTAGTGGTTTGGTACAAGGGACAGGGAGCTCCTACAATGAGCAGTTCTTC. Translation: CASGLVQGTGSSYNEQFF.

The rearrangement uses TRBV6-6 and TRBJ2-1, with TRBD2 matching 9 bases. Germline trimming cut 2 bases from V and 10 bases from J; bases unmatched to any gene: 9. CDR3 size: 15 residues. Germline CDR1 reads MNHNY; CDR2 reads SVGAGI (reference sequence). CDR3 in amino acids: CASSYELAGLREQFF. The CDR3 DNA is TGTGCCAGCAGTTACGAACTAGCGGGCCTGAGAGAGCAGTTCTTC.

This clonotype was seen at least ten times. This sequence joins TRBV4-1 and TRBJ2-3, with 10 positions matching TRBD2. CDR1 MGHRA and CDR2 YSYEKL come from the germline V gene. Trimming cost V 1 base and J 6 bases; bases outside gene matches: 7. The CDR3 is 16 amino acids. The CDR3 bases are TGCGCCAGCAGCCAAGCGGGACTAGCGCTCGGGGATACGCAGTATTTT. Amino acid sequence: CASSQAGLALGDTQYF.

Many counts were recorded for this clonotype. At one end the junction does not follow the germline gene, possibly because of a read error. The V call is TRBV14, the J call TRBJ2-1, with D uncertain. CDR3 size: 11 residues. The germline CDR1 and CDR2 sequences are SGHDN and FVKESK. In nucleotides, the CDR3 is TGCGCCAGCAGCCACTACAATGAGCAGTTCTTC. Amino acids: CASSHYNEQFF.

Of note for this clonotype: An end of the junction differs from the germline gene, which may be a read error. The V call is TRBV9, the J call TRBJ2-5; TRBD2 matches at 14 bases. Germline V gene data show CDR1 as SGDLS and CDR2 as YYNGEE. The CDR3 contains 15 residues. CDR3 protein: CASSEMGLAGETQCF. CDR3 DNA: TGTGCCAGCAGCGAAATGGGACTAGCGGGAGAGACCCAGTGCTTC.

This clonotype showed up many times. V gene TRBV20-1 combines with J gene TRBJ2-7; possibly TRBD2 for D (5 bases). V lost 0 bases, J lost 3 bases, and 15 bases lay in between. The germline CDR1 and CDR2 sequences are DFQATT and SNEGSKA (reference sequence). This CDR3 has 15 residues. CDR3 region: CSARDPFSGGYEQYF. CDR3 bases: TGCAGTGCTAGAGATCCTTTCAGCGGAGGCTACGAGCAGTACTTC.

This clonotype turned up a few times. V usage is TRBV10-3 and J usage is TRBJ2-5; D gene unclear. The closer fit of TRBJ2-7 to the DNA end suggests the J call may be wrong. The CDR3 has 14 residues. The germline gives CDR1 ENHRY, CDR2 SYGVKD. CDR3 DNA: TGTGCCATCAGTGAGTCCGAGAACCTCTACGAGCAGTACTTC. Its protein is CAISESENLYEQYF.

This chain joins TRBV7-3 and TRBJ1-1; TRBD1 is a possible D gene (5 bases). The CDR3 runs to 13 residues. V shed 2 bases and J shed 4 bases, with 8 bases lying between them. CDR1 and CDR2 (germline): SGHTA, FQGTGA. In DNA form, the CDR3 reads TGTGCCAGCAGCTTATCTCAGGGCACTGAAGCTTTCTTT. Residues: CASSLSQGTEAFF.